This T cell receptor (beta chain) is drawn from a study of Graves' ophthalmopathy and Graves' hyperthyroidism. This clonotype was observed a handful of times. The antigen is undetermined. A junction boundary mismatches the germline segment, possibly from a read error. Physicians reached a diagnosis by relying on clinical symptoms, serum thyroxine, TRAb, thyroid ultrasound and orbital computed tomography. This CDR3 has 16 amino acids. Germline loops: CDR1 SSHAT, CDR2 FNYEAQ (reference sequence). Study outcomes and limitations: The model's ophthalmopathy progression predictions had roughly 69% sensitivity and about 72% specificity.

RNA served as the template for amplifying TCR beta CDR3 regions. Investigators did first-round RT-PCR with HTBI primers, then second-round multiplex PCR. TCRdb re-derived calls from the multiplex PCR reads in MiXCR, one entry per CDR3 protein. The table shows around 670,000 distinct CDR3 sequences, with 40% occurring only once. The chain couples TRBV7-7 to TRBJ2-5; 7 bases line up with TRBD2. This TCR derives from an adult man with Graves' ophthalmopathy. The specimen sequenced was peripheral blood. The CDR3 DNA reads as TGTGCTAGCAGCCGACGTAGAGGGGAGGGCCAAGAGACCCAGTACTTC. The encoded protein is CASSRRRGEGQETQYF.